This T cell receptor (beta chain) was obtained from a study of shared clonotypes between healthy human individuals. General study points: Few donors restricted represented genetic and exposure-history diversity.

In the case of this clone: Its antigen is undetermined.

Measured with immunoSEQ multiplex PCR; TCRdb has only the in-frame clones, and not every one. Of 450,000 to 500,000 clones listed, about 85% are singletons. Germline V gives CDR1 SGHTA, CDR2 FQGNSA. Deletions cut 5 bases from V and 11 bases from J, with 15 bases between. This CDR3 region has 12 residues. Sequencing used PBMCs. This TCR was sampled from a woman aged 40 to 50 in good health. Some clones in this sample may be carry-over from other donors' samples. The J gene is TRBJ1-1, the V gene TRBV7-2; D ambiguous. The CDR3 spells CASSPSAIGAFF. Here the CDR3 DNA reads TGTGCCAGCAGCCCCAGCGCTATCGGGGCTTTCTTT.